The following is a T cell receptor beta chain sequence with its context. The antigen is unknown. The record originates from a study of PD-1 blockade in classical Hodgkin lymphoma. Study summary: Nivolumab dosing for patients was 3 mg/kg, administered intravenously every 2 weeks. Study findings and constraints: Before treatment, TCR diversity in newly diagnosed patients was reportedly lower than in healthy donors. Compared with baseline, CD4+ but not CD8+ TCR diversity had risen significantly by C4D1.

Documented time point: cycle 4 day 1 (C4D1), after six to seven weeks of nivolumab. Brentuximab vedotin exposure varied among the patients, all of whom had relapsed after autologous stem cell transplantation. Relapsed/refractory classical Hodgkin lymphoma patients had complete, partial or progressive responses. CDR1 is SGHTA, CDR2 FQGTGA, per germline. Deletions cut 6 bases from V and 2 bases from J, with 11 bases between. The CDR3 has 14 amino acids. Some clones are missing from TCRdb's copy, which holds only in-frame ones; the method was immunoSEQ multiplex PCR. The sample carries tens of thousands of clones, just over 90% recorded once.

Sequenced material: peripheral blood mononuclear cells (PBMCs), taken before the fourth cycle of nivolumab. The V gene is TRBV7-3, the J gene TRBJ2-1; D uncertain. The source is a human donor with classical Hodgkin lymphoma. CDR3 in amino acids: CASRMGEAYNEQFF. CDR3 DNA sequence: TGTGCCAGCAGGATGGGCGAGGCCTACAATGAGCAGTTCTTC.